What follows are 28 T cell receptor beta chains derived from one specimen sequenced in a study of T cell changes during pregnancy in multiple sclerosis. Data came from immunoSEQ multiplex PCR; TCRdb stores just in-frame clones and leaves some out. This repertoire shows fewer than 85,000 clones, roughly 90% found once; its top ten account for 1.5% to 2%. Source: peripheral blood, taken in the first trimester of pregnancy. These receptors were obtained from a female donor in good health, enrolled as a control in a pregnancy study.

The CDR3: CASSPGLALYEQYF. CDR3 DNA sequence: TGTGCCAGCTCCCCGGGACTCGCCCTCTACGAGCAGTACTTC. The chain is built from TRBV18 and TRBJ2-7, with a weak D call TRBD2 (6 bases). Trimming left V 6 bases short and J 3 bases short, with 15 bases between. CDR1 is KGHSH and CDR2 is LQKENI in the germline V gene. CDR3 size: 14 residues.

The chain links TRBV6-1 to TRBJ1-5; TRBD1 might be the D (5 bases). CDR1 is MNHNS, CDR2 SASEGT, per germline. Trimming shortened V by 8 bases and J by 2 bases, and 16 bases separated the two germline ends. CDR3 size: 15 residues. CDR3 sequence: CASGKEGGGNQPQHF. The CDR3 coding sequence is TGTGCCAGCGGGAAAGAGGGAGGGGGCAATCAGCCCCAGCATTTT.

The CDR3 loop is CASSRGWGGANVLTF. CDR3 in DNA: TGTGCCAGCAGCAGAGGGTGGGGGGGAGCCAACGTCCTGACTTTC. This chain connects TRBV7-9 to TRBJ2-6; 7 nucleotides agree with TRBD2. Germline V lookup: CDR1 SEHNR, CDR2 FQNEAQ (reference sequence). Trimming cost V 5 bases and J 7 bases; bases outside gene matches: 8. The CDR3 is 15 residues long.

This chain uses TRBV27 with TRBJ1-1; D unclear. The germline V gene has CDR1 MNHEY and CDR2 SMNVEV (reference sequence). The CDR3 sequence is 13 residues long. Trimming shortened V by 6 bases and J by 1 base, and 9 bases separated the two germline ends. CDR3: CASRLGPNTEAFF. The CDR3, as DNA: TGTGCCAGCAGACTAGGACCGAACACTGAAGCTTTCTTT.

This sequence joins TRBV28 and TRBJ1-5; no definite D call. The CDR3 covers 16 residues. V dropped 6 bases and J dropped 9 bases, with 24 bases sitting between them. The germline CDR1 and CDR2 sequences are MDHEN and SYDVKM. The CDR3 loop is CASSVQSPSSGWPQHF. The CDR3, as DNA: TGTGCCAGCAGCGTCCAATCCCCGAGTTCCGGTTGGCCCCAGCATTTT. The entire variable domain, with the rest obtained from reference TRBV28 and TRBJ1-5, is as follows: DVKVTQSSRYLVKRTGEKVFLECVQDMDHENMFWYRQDPGLGLRLIYFSYDVKMKEKGDIPEGYSVSREKKERFSLILESASTNQTSMYLCASSVQSPSSGWPQHFGDGTRLSIL.

The rearrangement links TRBV7-9 to TRBJ1-1; D unresolved. Germline values: CDR1 SEHNR, CDR2 FQNEAQ (reference sequence). CDR3 length equals 16 residues. Trimming stripped 2 bases from V and 0 bases from J, with 13 bases between. This CDR3 reads CASSLRDTPLNTEAFF. In DNA, the CDR3 is TGTGCCAGCAGCTTAAGAGACACACCCCTGAACACTGAAGCTTTCTTT.

The chain couples TRBV18 to TRBJ1-5, with TRBD1 as a possible D gene (5 bases). This CDR3 is built from 17 residues. Germline V gives CDR1 KGHSH, CDR2 LQKENI. Trimming cost V 3 bases and J 1 base, with 16 bases left between them. The DNA of the CDR3 is TGTGCCAGCTCACCGACAGATCCTGGTTACAGCAATCAGCCCCAGCATTTT. It yields the protein CASSPTDPGYSNQPQHF.

The chain has TRBV2 and TRBJ2-3, with 7 nucleotides matching TRBD2. Germline assignment: CDR1 SNHLY and CDR2 FYNNEI. After removal of 9 bases from V and 2 bases from J, the junction contained 11 bases not matched to a gene. The CDR3 runs 15 residues. The DNA of the CDR3 is TGTGCCAGTGCTCTTGAAGCGGGAATCACAGATACGCAGTATTTT. Its translation: CASALEAGITDTQYF.

The chain recombines TRBV4-2 with TRBJ2-2; no definite D call. CDR3 length: 16 residues. Per the germline V gene, CDR1 is LGHNA and CDR2 is YNFKEQ. The V gene lost 0 bases and the J gene lost 0 bases, with 8 bases spanning the gap. DNA of the CDR3: TGTGCCAGCAGCCAAGAAGCAAACGCGAACACCGGGGAGCTGTTTTTT. It codes for CASSQEANANTGELFF.

This chain uses TRBV7-9 with TRBJ1-2; 9 bases fit TRBD1. The CDR3 sequence is 13 residues long. Germline CDR1 SEHNR, CDR2 FQNEAQ (reference sequence). J gave up 5 bases and V 4 bases, and 2 bases lay outside the gene matches. CDR3 sequence: CASSSGQGYGYTF. CDR3 sequence (DNA): TGTGCCAGCAGCTCGGGACAGGGTTATGGCTACACCTTC. Variable domain in full (rest from reference TRBV7-9 and TRBJ1-2): DTGVSQNPRHKITKRGQNVTFRCDPISEHNRLYWYRQTLGQGPEFLTYFQNEAQLEKSRLLSDRFSAERPKGSFSTLEIQRTEQGDSAMYLCASSSGQGYGYTFGSGTRLTVV.

This chain connects TRBV21-1 to TRBJ2-4; no DNA check was done on the table's D call, TRBD1. TRBV21-1 is recorded as a pseudogene. This CDR3 has 13 residues. The CDR3, as DNA: TGTGTGCAGGGGGCTTTTCGAAAAAACATTCAGTACTTC. It specifies CVQGAFRKNIQYF.

This clone was picked up one time. V gene TRBV6-1 combines with J gene TRBJ1-1; 7 nucleotides line up with TRBD1. Trimming at V came to 0 bases and at J to 7 bases, leaving 8 bases not matched to a gene. The CDR3 sequence is 15 residues long. Germline CDR1 MNHNS, CDR2 SASEGT. The CDR3 region has the DNA TGTGCCAGCAGTGAAGCGTCAGGGGGGTACAGTGAAGCTTTCTTT. This gives the protein CASSEASGGYSEAFF.

The CDR3 coding sequence is TGTGCCAGCAGGACAGGGCCATTTGAACAGACTGAAGCTTTCTTT. This codes for CASRTGPFEQTEAFF. This chain joins TRBV6-4 and TRBJ1-1; TRBD1 matches at 7 bases. The CDR3 covers 15 residues. The J segment lost 5 bases and the V segment lost 6 bases, leaving 12 bases of the junction unmatched. The germline CDR1 and CDR2 sequences are MRHNA and SNTAGT.

The chain employs TRBV2 and TRBJ1-2; unclear D gene. V dropped 1 base and J dropped 4 bases, with 19 bases sitting between them. Per germline, CDR1 SNHLY and CDR2 FYNNEI. The CDR3 length is 17 residues. This chain's CDR3 is CASSEGIGRGAAYGYTF. CDR3 in DNA: TGTGCCAGCAGTGAAGGGATCGGTCGGGGTGCTGCCTATGGCTACACCTTC.

The chain employs TRBV29-1 and TRBJ2-1; perhaps TRBD1 as D (8 bases). V lost 6 bases, J lost 7 bases, and 19 bases lay in between. This CDR3 region has 14 residues. Germline assignment: CDR1 SQVTM and CDR2 ANQGSEA. CDR3 in amino acids: CSVGHRGGTNEQFF. CDR3 nucleotides: TGCAGCGTCGGACACAGGGGGGGGACTAATGAGCAGTTCTTC.

The genes are TRBV28 and TRBJ2-7, with TRBD1 identical over 8 bases. The CDR3 length is 14 residues. Trimming cost V 6 bases and J 7 bases; bases outside gene matches: 11. Germline CDR1 reads MDHEN; CDR2 reads SYDVKM. The CDR3 loop is CASRTGTGRREQYF. In DNA, the CDR3 is TGTGCCAGCAGAACGGGGACAGGTCGTAGGGAGCAGTACTTC.

The chain joins TRBV28 to TRBJ1-5; a weak D match, TRBD1 (5 bases). Germline loops: CDR1 MDHEN, CDR2 SYDVKM. The CDR3 loop spans 14 amino acids. V was clipped by 4 bases and J by 4 bases, with 11 bases between them. The DNA for the CDR3 is TGTGCCAGCAGTTCCACCGACAGAAATCAGCCCCAGCATTTT. This codes for CASSSTDRNQPQHF.

V gene TRBV5-1 combines with J gene TRBJ2-1; TRBD1 matches at 9 bases. Germline CDR1 and CDR2: SGHRS and YFSETQ. V shed 3 bases, J shed 15 bases, and the junction held 13 bases outside the gene matches. The CDR3 sequence is 14 residues long. The DNA for the CDR3 is TGCGCCAGCAGCTCCGGGACAGGGTTATTTCATTTGTTCTTC. Translating gives CASSSGTGLFHLFF.

The genes are TRBV11-2 and TRBJ1-1; a possible D gene is TRBD1 (5 bases). Trimming removed 5 bases from V and 3 bases from J, with 16 bases in between. CDR1 is SGHAT, CDR2 FQNNGV, per germline. CDR3 size: 15 residues. The CDR3: CASSRRGLGDTEAFF. CDR3 nucleotide sequence: TGTGCCAGCAGCAGAAGGGGCCTAGGGGACACTGAAGCTTTCTTT.

The chain recombines TRBV7-8 with TRBJ1-2; D gene unclear. CDR3 size: 14 residues. CDR1 and CDR2 (germline): SGHVS, FQNEAQ. V was shortened by 1 base and J by 4 bases, with 10 bases between the two germline ends. In DNA, the CDR3 is TGTGCCAGCAGCTTAGTGGAGCTAGGCTATGGCTACACCTTC. It codes for CASSLVELGYGYTF.

As regards this clone: The same CDR3 can be traced to other DNA sequences in this sample. This chain links TRBV28 with TRBJ2-7; D perhaps matches TRBD2 (5 bases). CDR1 MDHEN and CDR2 SYDVKM come from the germline V gene. Between the trimmed V and J ends, which lost 6 bases and 5 bases, there was a span of 8 bases. The CDR3 length is 11 residues. CDR3: CASSPRDEQYF. The CDR3, as DNA: TGTGCCAGCAGCCCGAGGGACGAGCAGTACTTC.

The chain couples TRBV5-1 to TRBJ2-7, with D possibly being TRBD2 (6 bases). This CDR3 comprises 14 residues. V gave up 3 bases and J gave up 2 bases, with 12 bases separating them. From germline, CDR1 is SGHRS and CDR2 YFSETQ. CDR3 loop: CASSSGGTPYEQYF. The CDR3 bases are TGCGCCAGCAGCTCTGGGGGGACCCCCTACGAGCAGTACTTC.

This chain uses TRBV2 with TRBJ2-3; 11 bases agree with TRBD2. This CDR3 region has 16 residues. V dropped 6 bases and J dropped 0; count of bases not matched to a gene: 5. CDR1 and CDR2 from the germline V gene are SNHLY and FYNNEI. The CDR3 is CASRGTSGSSTDTQYF. DNA for the CDR3: TGTGCCAGCAGAGGGACTAGCGGTTCTAGCACAGATACGCAGTATTTT. The variable domain in full, completed from reference TRBV2 and TRBJ2-3, reads EPEVTQTPSHQVTQMGQEVILRCVPISNHLYFYWYRQILGQKVEFLVSFYNNEISEKSEIFDDQFSVERPDGSNFTLKIRSTKLEDSAMYFCASRGTSGSSTDTQYFGPGTRLTVL.

V gene TRBV27 combines with J gene TRBJ2-1; maybe TRBD1 (6 bases). The CDR3 is 18 amino acids. Germline CDR1 MNHEY, CDR2 SMNVEV (reference sequence). Trimming removed 1 base from V and 0 bases from J, with 16 bases in between. CDR3 sequence (DNA): TGTGCCAGCAGTTTATTTGCCAGGGGCTACAGCTCCTACAATGAGCAGTTCTTC. Its translation is CASSLFARGYSSYNEQFF.

The chain combines TRBV6-1 with TRBJ2-1, with D possibly TRBD2 on 5 matching bases. V was pared by 7 bases and J by 3 bases, with 16 bases between. This CDR3 has 15 residues. CDR1 and CDR2 from the germline V gene are MNHNS and SASEGT. The DNA of the CDR3 is TGTGCCAGCACCCCACTAGATGGGTTCTACAATGAGCAGTTCTTC. Its protein product is CASTPLDGFYNEQFF.

This sequence joins TRBV28 and TRBJ2-1, with 9 bases lining up with TRBD2. Germline V gene lookup returns CDR1 MDHEN and CDR2 SYDVKM. Trimming took 4 bases from V and 8 from J; bases not matched to a gene: 18. This CDR3 is built from 18 residues. In DNA, the CDR3 is TGTGCCAGCAGTTCCTTTCGGGGAGGGCGGGAGGGGTGGGATGAGCAGTTCTTC. It yields the protein CASSSFRGGREGWDEQFF.

The chain is built from TRBV2 and TRBJ2-1, with 7 bases identical to TRBD2. Germline V gene lookup returns CDR1 SNHLY and CDR2 FYNNEI. CDR3 length: 12 amino acids. V lost 3 bases to trimming and J lost 15 bases; unmatched junction nucleotides: 8. CDR3 protein: CASSDNGGLRFF. The CDR3 bases are TGTGCCAGCAGTGATAACGGGGGGTTGCGGTTCTTC.

This clone was observed once. The J gene is TRBJ1-2, the V gene TRBV27; possibly TRBD1 for D (6 bases). The V gene's germline CDR1 is MNHEY and CDR2 SMNVEV (reference sequence). Trimming pared 5 bases from V and 3 bases from J, leaving 13 bases between. This CDR3 is built from 14 residues. CDR3 bases: TGTGCCAGCAGTCCACTGGACAGCTACTATGGCTACACCTTC. Protein: CASSPLDSYYGYTF.